Listed below are T cell receptor beta chains from one sample, sequenced in a study of T cell repertoires in cytomegalovirus infection. MiXCR, applied by TCRdb to the reads, yields one record per CDR3 protein. This sample has approximately 990,000 distinct CDR3 sequences, with around 32% found just once. No antigen is known for these receptors. This sample comprised cultured CD8+ T cells from PBMCs, obtained from culture after CMV antigen stimulation. These receptors were taken from a human donor in good health (CMV status not recorded). Some clones in this sample may be carry-over from other donors' samples. Both conserved end residues are part of each CDR3. D genes are given only for firm matches. The size field is filled for only some rows; it gives once, few, many or a size class.

d_call	clone_size	v_call	j_call	cdr3_aa	cdr3_nt
.	.	TRBV7-9	TRBJ2-1	CASSSRGHGGHHEQFF	TGTGCCAGCAGCTCCAGAGGCCACGGGGGACACCATGAGCAGTTCTTC
.	.	TRBV5-6	TRBJ1-1	CASTGVDPVNTEAFF	TGTGCCAGCACCGGAGTAGATCCAGTGAACACTGAAGCTTTCTTT
TRBD2	.	TRBV5-1	TRBJ2-7	CASQVTSGTYEQYF	TGCGCCTCCCAGGTGACTAGCGGAACCTACGAGCAGTACTTC
.	few	TRBV12-3/TRBV12-4	TRBJ2-1	CASSLRGGRINEQFF	TGTGCCAGCAGTTTGAGGGGGGGCCGCATCAATGAGCAGTTCTTC
.	few	TRBV4-2	TRBJ1-1	CASSQGGLGVGTEAFF	TGTGCCAGCAGCCAAGGGGGACTAGGGGTGGGCACTGAAGCTTTCTTT
.	many	TRBV12-5	TRBJ1-5	CASCPGNQPQHF	TGTGCTAGTTGTCCGGGCAATCAGCCCCAGCATTTT
.	.	TRBV5-4	TRBJ2-6	CASSLKASGANVLTF	TGTGCCAGCAGCTTGAAGGCCTCTGGGGCCAACGTCCTGACTTTC
.	.	TRBV6-1	TRBJ2-2	CASSYTRTNTGELFF	TGTGCCAGCAGCTACACCCGGACGAACACCGGGGAGCTGTTTTTT
.	.	TRBV25-1	TRBJ1-1	CASSDPQVSEAFF	TGTGCCAGCAGTGACCCACAGGTTTCTGAAGCTTTCTTT
.	many	TRBV7-8	TRBJ2-3	CASSLGLPGERGTDTQYF	TGTGCCAGCAGCTTAGGTCTACCAGGAGAACGAGGCACAGATACGCAGTATTTT
TRBD2	.	TRBV29-1	TRBJ2-7	CSVEHERGRPYEQYF	TGCAGCGTTGAACATGAGCGGGGCCGTCCCTACGAGCAGTACTTC
.	many	TRBV7-2	TRBJ2-3	CASSLRESKNTDTQYF	TGTGCCAGCAGCCTCAGGGAGAGCAAGAACACAGATACGCAGTATTTT
.	.	TRBV15	TRBJ1-1	CATSSPIAVPTEAFF	TGTGCCACCAGCAGCCCCATCGCGGTTCCCACTGAAGCTTTCTTT
.	once	TRBV7-9	TRBJ2-5	CASSSFGWETQYF	TGTGCCAGCAGCTCTTTCGGTTGGGAGACCCAGTACTTC
.	few	TRBV10-3	TRBJ1-5	CAICDSSNQPQHF	TGTGCCATATGCGACAGTAGCAATCAGCCCCAGCATTTT
TRBD2	.	TRBV15	TRBJ2-1	CATSSSTSGDEQFF	TGTGCCACCAGCAGTAGTACTAGCGGGGATGAGCAGTTCTTC
TRBD2	few	TRBV12-3/TRBV12-4	TRBJ2-3	CASSWTSGGSDTQYF	TGTGCCAGCAGTTGGACTAGCGGGGGATCAGATACGCAGTATTTT
TRBD1	.	TRBV4-1	TRBJ1-5	CASSRGQGAGQPQHF	TGCGCCAGCAGCCGAGGACAGGGGGCAGGTCAGCCCCAGCATTTT
TRBD1	.	TRBV12-5	TRBJ2-5	CASGFGPGGHQETQYF	TGTGCTAGTGGTTTTGGACCAGGGGGTCATCAAGAGACCCAGTACTTC
.	.	TRBV6-6	TRBJ1-2	CASSARSDSSNYGYTF	TGTGCCAGCAGTGCCCGATCCGACTCGTCTAACTATGGCTACACCTTC
.	.	TRBV7-9	TRBJ1-4	CASSPQDPPHGANEKLFF	TGTGCCAGCAGCCCCCAAGACCCGCCCCACGGAGCTAATGAAAAACTGTTTTTT
.	many	TRBV7-6	TRBJ2-1	CASSLAARPGDEQFF	TGTGCCAGCAGCTTAGCGGCTCGGCCAGGGGATGAGCAGTTCTTC